The sequence of this T cell receptor beta chain was determined in a study of blood T cell repertoires in COVID-19. Germline lookup yields CDR1 MRHNA and CDR2 SNTAGT. The CDR3 has 18 amino acids. Trimming at V came to 4 bases and at J to 0 bases, leaving 4 bases not matched to a gene. The method was immunoSEQ multiplex PCR; TCRdb's version includes in-frame clones alone and lacks a portion of them. There are roughly 180,000 clones in the sample; around 84% occur only once, and about 5.6% lies in the top ten. The chain joins TRBV6-4 to TRBJ2-3; 16 bases align to TRBD2. The sample comprised peripheral blood. This TCR was sampled from a woman between 50 and 59 years old with COVID-19, enrolled during active disease. CDR3 bases: TGTGCCAGCAGTGCGGGACTAGCGGGGGGGACTAGCACAGATACGCAGTATTTT. Translation: CASSAGLAGGTSTDTQYF.